These 30 T cell receptor beta chains came from one sample sequenced in a study of T cell repertoires in cytomegalovirus infection. TCRdb ran MiXCR on the reads and lists one entry per CDR3 protein. Counted here are about 450,000 distinct CDR3 sequences, approximately 31% occurring once; the ten biggest clones make up roughly an eighth. The sequencing input was PBMCs. All receptors derive from a human donor in good health (CMV status not recorded). Some clones in this sample may be carry-over from other donors' samples.

The rearrangement uses TRBV4-1 and TRBJ1-2; the match to TRBD1 covers 7 bases. V dropped 4 bases and J dropped 2; count of bases not matched to a gene: 7. CDR1 is MGHRA, CDR2 YSYEKL, per germline. CDR3 length: 15 residues. In nucleotides, the CDR3 is TGCGCCAGCAGCCGGACCCAGGGGGAGAACTATGGCTACACCTTC. As protein: CASSRTQGENYGYTF.

The chain combines TRBV6-6 with TRBJ2-1; D is uncertain. V was trimmed by 10 bases and J by 3 bases, leaving 13 bases between them. Per the germline V gene, CDR1 is MNHNY and CDR2 is SVGAGI (reference sequence). CDR3 size: 13 residues. In DNA, the CDR3 is TGTGCCATCCAACCTAGTGTCTACAATGAGCAGTTCTTC. Its protein product is CAIQPSVYNEQFF.

This clonotype was seen only once. The gene calls are TRBV7-9 and TRBJ2-2, with D tentatively TRBD1 (5 bases). This CDR3 is 12 amino acids long. Trimming shortened V by 7 bases and J by 4 bases, and 7 bases separated the two germline ends. Germline V gives CDR1 SEHNR, CDR2 FQNEAQ (reference sequence). The CDR3: CASTRVTGELFF. CDR3 coding DNA: TGTGCCAGCACCAGGGTCACCGGGGAGCTGTTTTTT.

The gene calls are TRBV13 and TRBJ2-1, with D possibly being TRBD1 or TRBD2 (5 bases each). This CDR3 is built from 14 residues. Germline CDR1 reads PRHDT; CDR2 reads FYEKMQ (reference sequence). The V end was cut by 8 bases, the J end by 2 bases, with 13 bases between. As DNA, the CDR3 is TGTGCCAGCCTGGGACCGAACGCCTACAATGAGCAGTTCTTC. Its translation is CASLGPNAYNEQFF.

Only a few counts were recorded for this clonotype. The rearrangement links TRBV3-1 to TRBJ1-4, with D perhaps TRBD1 (5 bases). The CDR3 has 15 amino acids. With 0 bases removed from V and 6 bases from J, the gap between germline ends came to 11 bases. Germline V CDR1 and CDR2: LGHDT, YNNKEL (reference sequence). The CDR3 nucleotides read TGTGCCAGCAGCCAAGACGGGAACAGGCATGAAAAACTGTTTTTT. Encoded protein: CASSQDGNRHEKLFF.

In its sample, this clonotype was seen a few times. J is TRBJ2-6 and V is TRBV15; 11 bases fit TRBD1. The V segment lost 3 bases and the J segment 1 base; nucleotides outside the gene matches: 5. CDR1 is LNHNV and CDR2 is YYDKDF in the germline V gene (reference sequence). The CDR3 sequence is 18 residues long. The CDR3: CATSSGQGADSGANVLTF. DNA for the CDR3: TGTGCCACCAGCAGCGGACAGGGGGCGGATTCTGGGGCCAACGTCCTGACTTTC.

The chain uses TRBV11-2 and TRBJ2-5, with 8 nucleotides matching TRBD2. V lost 5 bases to trimming and J lost 7 bases; unmatched junction nucleotides: 15. CDR3 length equals 16 residues. Per germline, CDR1 SGHAT and CDR2 FQNNGV. CDR3 DNA: TGTGCCAGCAGCCACAGAGCGGGGGCCCAATGGGGGACCCAGTACTTC. Translation: CASSHRAGAQWGTQYF.

This clonotype was recorded many times. The chain carries TRBV5-8 and TRBJ2-5; D gene uncertain. This CDR3 has 15 amino acids. Between the trimmed V and J ends, which lost 1 base and 4 bases, there was a span of 14 bases. CDR1 and CDR2 (germline): SGHTS, YDEGEE. In DNA form, the CDR3 reads TGTGCCAGCAGCTTGAGACGTCCGGTCCCAGAGACCCAGTACTTC. It codes for CASSLRRPVPETQYF. Supplemented by reference TRBV5-8 and TRBJ2-5, the full variable domain reads EAGVTQSPTHLIKTRGQQATLRCSPISGHTSVYWYQQALGLGLQFLLWYDEGEERNRGNFPPRFSGRQFPNYSSELNVNALELEDSALYLCASSLRRPVPETQYFGPGTRLLVL.

This clonotype was seen at least ten times. J is TRBJ1-1 and V is TRBV6-1; the D is unclear. This CDR3 has 16 amino acids. Germline V gene sequence: CDR1 MNHNS, CDR2 SASEGT. V was trimmed by 1 base and J by 0 bases, leaving 12 bases between them. The CDR3 region is CASSEVSAPMNTEAFF. The CDR3 DNA follows: TGTGCCAGCAGTGAAGTGTCAGCCCCAATGAACACTGAAGCTTTCTTT.

This clonotype was counted only a few times. This chain links TRBV7-8 with TRBJ2-2; D is possibly TRBD1 (6 bases). The length of the CDR3 is 15 residues. The V end was cut by 3 bases, the J end by 1 base, with 9 bases between. CDR1 SGHVS and CDR2 FQNEAQ come from the germline V gene. CDR3 amino acids: CASSFTGMNTGELFF. The CDR3 nucleotides read TGTGCCAGCAGCTTCACAGGGATGAACACCGGGGAGCTGTTTTTT.

This clonotype was observed a few times. The chain recombines TRBV7-9 with TRBJ2-5, with D hard to call. Germline lookup yields CDR1 SEHNR and CDR2 FQNEAQ (reference sequence). V was clipped by 2 bases and J by 7 bases, with 14 bases between them. The CDR3 covers 14 residues. This chain's CDR3 is CASSLPAQVGTQYF. The CDR3 region has the DNA TGTGCCAGCAGCTTACCGGCTCAGGTTGGGACCCAGTACTTC.

This clonotype was found many times. The chain carries TRBV7-6 and TRBJ2-2, with 7 nucleotides matching TRBD1. Germline lookup yields CDR1 SGHVS and CDR2 FNYEAQ. V trimming: 2 bases; J trimming: 6 bases; junction bases outside the gene matches: 3. CDR3 length: 14 residues. The CDR3 sequence is CASSLQGVAGELFF. CDR3 DNA sequence: TGTGCCAGCAGCTTACAGGGGGTAGCCGGGGAGCTGTTTTTT.

The chain joins TRBV20-1 to TRBJ1-1, with D unresolved. Germline V gene sequence: CDR1 DFQATT, CDR2 SNEGSKA (reference sequence). CDR3 size: 14 residues. V was clipped by 1 base and J by 3 bases, with 12 bases between them. The CDR3 loop is CSARVKGYYTEAFF. Written as DNA, the CDR3 is TGCAGTGCTAGAGTCAAGGGATACTACACTGAAGCTTTCTTT.

This clonotype was seen only a few times. The rearrangement uses TRBV19 and TRBJ1-5; a possible D gene is TRBD1 (5 bases). Trimming took off 6 bases at V and 1 base at J, with 16 bases between the two ends. Germline CDR1 and CDR2: LNHDA and SQIVND (reference sequence). The CDR3 length is 16 residues. The CDR3 spells CASSSVGDLSNQPQHF. CDR3 coding DNA: TGTGCCAGTAGCTCGGTGGGGGACCTCAGCAATCAGCCCCAGCATTTT.

Here the CDR3 DNA reads TGTGCCAGCAGCTTAGTGGGCAGGAAAGCAACTAATGAAAAACTGTTTTTT. Its translation is CASSLVGRKATNEKLFF. The gene calls are TRBV7-9 and TRBJ1-4, with D unresolved. In germline, CDR1 is SEHNR, CDR2 FQNEAQ (reference sequence). The V end lost 1 base, the J end lost 0 bases, and 12 bases lay between the germline ends. CDR3 length equals 17 residues.

This clonotype was detected ten times or more. The chain employs TRBV19 and TRBJ1-5; 9 nucleotides align to TRBD1. V lost 4 bases, J lost 4 bases, and 8 bases stayed unmatched. This CDR3 comprises 16 residues. Germline lookup yields CDR1 LNHDA and CDR2 SQIVND (reference sequence). The CDR3 is CASSTQRQGDNQPQHF. The CDR3 region has the DNA TGTGCCAGTAGTACCCAACGACAGGGGGATAATCAGCCCCAGCATTTT.

The chain carries TRBV9 and TRBJ2-4; a weak D match, TRBD2 (7 bases). From germline, CDR1 is SGDLS and CDR2 YYNGEE. The CDR3 sequence is 15 residues long. V was pared by 0 bases and J by 2 bases, with 9 bases between. The CDR3 spells CASSVEGGPKNIQYF. In nucleotides, the CDR3 is TGTGCCAGCAGCGTAGAGGGGGGGCCCAAAAACATTCAGTACTTC.

This rearrangement joins TRBV5-4 to TRBJ1-2, with D possibly matching TRBD1 (6 bases). The CDR3 consists of 14 residues. Between the trimmed V and J ends, which lost 4 bases and 4 bases, there was a span of 14 bases. CDR1 and CDR2 (germline): SGHNT, YYREEE (reference sequence). The DNA for the CDR3 is TGTGCCAGCAGCGCCGAGGGGGGAAGCTATGGCTACACCTTC. This gives the protein CASSAEGGSYGYTF.

This clonotype was seen a few times. V usage is TRBV11-2 and J usage is TRBJ1-1; 7 bases match TRBD1. The CDR3 totals 15 residues. V was pared by 4 bases and J by 2 bases, with 7 bases of the junction left unmatched. CDR1 SGHAT and CDR2 FQNNGV come from the germline V gene. The CDR3 here is CASSSDRTSNTEAFF. The CDR3 DNA reads TGTGCCAGCAGCTCGGACAGGACGTCTAACACTGAAGCTTTCTTT. The variable domain in full, with the rest retrieved from reference TRBV11-2 and TRBJ1-1, is EAGVAQSPRYKIIEKRQSVAFWCNPISGHATLYWYQQILGQGPKLLIQFQNNGVVDDSQLPKDRFSAERLKGVDSTLKIQPAKLEDSAVYLCASSSDRTSNTEAFFGQGTRLTVV.

A few counts support this clonotype. The chain links TRBV7-6 to TRBJ2-2; no definite D call. Trimming pared 4 bases from V and 2 bases from J, leaving 11 bases between. The CDR3 is 15 residues long. Germline V gene lookup returns CDR1 SGHVS and CDR2 FNYEAQ. The CDR3 spells CASSSSSGNTGELFF. CDR3 sequence (DNA): TGTGCCAGCAGCTCGTCTAGTGGAAACACCGGGGAGCTGTTTTTT.

This clonotype was observed many times. V gene TRBV29-1 combines with J gene TRBJ1-3; D ambiguous. CDR1 is SQVTM and CDR2 is ANQGSEA in the germline V gene. The CDR3 is made up of 15 amino acids. The V end lost 0 bases, the J end lost 0 bases, and 9 bases lay between the germline ends. The CDR3 DNA sequence: TGCAGCGTTGAAGATTCACAGCTCTCTGGAAACACCATATATTTT. It yields the protein CSVEDSQLSGNTIYF.

Remarks on this clonotype: A junction boundary mismatches the germline segment, possibly from a read error. The chain joins TRBV7-8 to TRBJ2-3; D could derive from TRBD1 or TRBD2 (6 bases each). CDR1 is SGHVS, CDR2 FQNEAQ, per germline. CDR3 length: 14 amino acids. CDR3 protein: CASRPGAAGGTKYF. The CDR3 nucleotides are TGTGCAAGCAGACCCGGGGCTGCCGGGGGCACGAAGTATTTT.

In regard to this clonotype: The junction departs from germline at one end; a sequencing error may be responsible. V is TRBV5-3 and J is TRBJ1-1; D is possibly TRBD1 (5 bases). TRBV5-3 is marked as an open reading frame, function uncertain. CDR3 length equals 16 residues. The CDR3 sequence is CASSLGQKTLNTEAFF. CDR3 in DNA: TGTGCCAGCAGCTTGGGGCAGAAAACACTGAACACTGAAGCTTTCTTT.

For this clonotype: At one end the junction does not follow the germline gene, possibly because of a read error. V is TRBV4-1 and J is TRBJ2-6; D remains ambiguous. The germline CDR1 and CDR2 sequences are MGHRA and YSYEKL. The CDR3 spans 21 residues. CDR3 coding DNA: TGCGCCATCAGCCAATTTAGGTGGGGTACTGCATTGAGCTCTGGGGCCAACGTCCTGACTTTC. Translation: CAISQFRWGTALSSGANVLTF.

This clonotype was observed a few times. The chain has TRBV10-3 and TRBJ1-5; 7 positions match TRBD1. Trimming took 5 bases from V and 3 from J; bases not matched to a gene: 4. Germline loops: CDR1 ENHRY, CDR2 SYGVKD. This CDR3 is built from 14 residues. The CDR3 region is CAISRDSDNQPQHF. The CDR3 nucleotides read TGTGCCATCAGTCGGGACAGTGACAATCAGCCCCAGCATTTT.

This clonotype has a count of ten or more. The chain combines TRBV7-6 with TRBJ2-3, with 7 bases lining up with TRBD2. The CDR3 runs 16 residues. The V segment lost 4 bases and the J segment 2 bases; nucleotides outside the gene matches: 9. Germline assignment: CDR1 SGHVS and CDR2 FNYEAQ. CDR3: CASSSPWRGNTDTQYF. CDR3 in DNA: TGTGCCAGCAGCTCCCCTTGGCGGGGGAACACAGATACGCAGTATTTT.

J is TRBJ1-1 and V is TRBV28; 9 bases fit TRBD1. Germline assignment: CDR1 MDHEN and CDR2 SYDVKM. The CDR3 sequence is 15 residues long. Trimming took 6 bases from V and 4 from J; bases not matched to a gene: 9. The CDR3 DNA is TGTGCCAGCAGCACTGGGGACAGGGCGAGCACTGAAGCTTTCTTT. This codes for CASSTGDRASTEAFF.

The chain carries TRBV6-1 and TRBJ2-1; 7 bases match TRBD1. The trim removed 4 bases at V and 6 bases at J, leaving 9 bases unmatched. This CDR3 is 15 amino acids long. CDR1 and CDR2 from the germline V gene are MNHNS and SASEGT. The DNA of the CDR3 is TGTGCCAGCAGTGGGGGACAGCCCTCGCTCAATGAGCAGTTCTTC. Its translation is CASSGGQPSLNEQFF.

The chain combines TRBV2 with TRBJ2-7, with 8 bases lining up with TRBD2. CDR1 and CDR2 from the germline V gene are SNHLY and FYNNEI. This CDR3 spans 15 amino acids. Losses at the gene ends were 3 bases for V and 10 bases for J; bases not matched to a gene: 14. Here the CDR3 DNA reads TGTGCCAGCAGTGATTCCGGGACTAGGGGCTTGGACCAGTACTTC. Residues: CASSDSGTRGLDQYF.

This clonotype was seen more than once but under ten times. This rearrangement joins TRBV7-6 to TRBJ2-7, with 8 bases lining up with TRBD1. The CDR3 consists of 17 residues. The V segment lost 5 bases and the J segment 3 bases; nucleotides outside the gene matches: 15. The germline gives CDR1 SGHVS, CDR2 FNYEAQ. CDR3 residues: CASSRTGTGLGLYEQYF. CDR3 DNA sequence: TGTGCCAGCAGCCGAACCGGGACAGGCTTAGGGCTCTACGAGCAGTACTTC.